This is a list of T cell receptor beta chains from one sample in a study of T cell changes during pregnancy in multiple sclerosis. Assay: immunoSEQ multiplex PCR; the TCRdb copy retains only in-frame clones and omits some. The sample yields under 85,000 clones, approximately 94% seen once. This sample comprised peripheral blood, obtained in the third trimester of pregnancy. The receptors shown here come from a female donor with multiple sclerosis, enrolled in a pregnancy study. CDR3s include the opening cysteine and the closing phenylalanine or tryptophan. D genes are given only for firm matches. Where a row states a size, it is once, few, many or the class of an expanded clone; other rows omit it.

v_call	j_call	d_call	clone_size	cdr3_aa	cdr3_nt
TRBV5-4	TRBJ1-2	-	once	CASSLATRPYGYTF	TGTGCCAGCAGCTTGGCCACACGCCCTTATGGCTACACCTTC
TRBV6-6	TRBJ2-1	TRBD1	-	CASRNRGTYNEQFF	TGTGCCAGCCGGAACAGGGGGACCTACAATGAGCAGTTCTTC
TRBV19	TRBJ2-2	TRBD2	-	CASSRQRGHTGELFF	TGTGCCAGTAGTAGACAGCGGGGGCACACCGGGGAGCTGTTTTTT
TRBV11-3	TRBJ2-1	-	once	CASSSAILEGNEQFF	TGTGCCAGCAGCTCTGCCATTTTGGAGGGCAATGAGCAGTTCTTC
TRBV2	TRBJ1-5	TRBD1	once	CASSEWQGDQPQHF	TGTGCCAGCAGTGAATGGCAGGGGGATCAGCCCCAGCATTTT
TRBV7-9	TRBJ2-3	-	-	CASSPDRSTDTQYF	TGTGCCAGCAGCCCCGACAGGAGCACAGATACGCAGTATTTT
TRBV9	TRBJ2-7	TRBD1	once	CASSVGGGQGSHEQYF	TGTGCCAGCAGCGTAGGCGGGGGACAGGGGAGCCACGAGCAGTACTTC
TRBV9	TRBJ2-3	-	-	CASSSSGAAQYF	TGTGCCAGCAGCTCTTCAGGGGCCGCGCAGTATTTT
TRBV14	TRBJ1-1	-	few	CASSYAEGVFEAFF	TGTGCCAGCAGCTATGCCGAGGGAGTCTTTGAAGCTTTCTTT
TRBV7-3	TRBJ1-2	-	-	CASSSQAGLVYGYTF	TGTGCCAGCAGCTCTCAGGCAGGGTTGGTCTATGGCTACACCTTC
TRBV9	TRBJ2-1	-	once	CASSAHGGSYNEQFF	TGTGCCAGCAGCGCCCACGGGGGCTCCTACAATGAGCAGTTCTTC
TRBV5-4	TRBJ2-7	TRBD1	few	CASSYGQGISVYEQYF	TGTGCCAGCAGTTACGGACAGGGAATCTCCGTCTACGAGCAGTACTTC
TRBV6-5	TRBJ2-5	-	-	CASSSRKETQYF	TGTGCCAGCAGTTCGCGGAAGGAGACCCAGTACTTC
TRBV5-6	TRBJ2-1	TRBD2	-	CASSPGGLEFF	TGTGCCAGCAGCCCGGGGGGGTTGGAGTTCTTC
TRBV5-4	TRBJ1-4	-	-	CASSPRMEAGEKLFF	TGTGCCAGCAGTCCCAGGATGGAGGCCGGGGAAAAACTGTTTTTT
TRBV29-1	TRBJ1-1	-	-	CIVWLGKTYNTEAFF	TGCATCGTCTGGCTCGGGAAGACTTACAACACTGAAGCTTTCTTT
TRBV6-1	TRBJ2-7	TRBD2	-	CATSGLADYEQYF	TGTGCCACCTCGGGGCTAGCGGACTACGAGCAGTACTTC